The entry that follows covers one T cell receptor beta chain sequence. Its cognate antigen is unknown. Here immunoSEQ multiplex PCR was the method, and the copy in TCRdb shows in-frame clones only, minus some. The sample records approximately 91,000 clones, approximately 90% being singletons. The sample is drawn from a study of T cell responses to AZD1222 COVID-19 vaccine. General study findings and limits: The study identified only six AZD1222 recipients as seropositive at baseline.

The CDR3 runs 14 residues. V lost 10 bases and J 0 bases, leaving 13 bases between the germline ends. The V gene's germline CDR1 is KGHSH and CDR2 LQKENI. Combined were second doses at about 4 or about 12 weeks. The receptor's source is an adult who received the AZD1222 COVID-19 vaccine. The J gene is TRBJ1-3, the V gene TRBV18; no definite D call. Material: peripheral blood, obtained 28 days after the second AZD1222 dose. CDR3 DNA: TGTGCCACCACTCCGCAGAGCTCTGGAAACACCATATATTTT. Protein: CATTPQSSGNTIYF.